This T cell receptor beta chain came from a study of cytomegalovirus exposure and HLA in healthy donors. V shed 0 bases, J shed 3 bases, and the junction held 6 bases outside the gene matches. Germline values: CDR1 SGDLS, CDR2 YYNGEE. The CDR3 consists of 16 residues. This PCR relied on a set of 60 Vbeta primers and 13 Jbeta primers. Produced via immunoSEQ multiplex PCR; TCRdb's table is partial and in-frame only. The sample has over 110,000 clones, approximately 79% seen once. Source material: PBMCs. The chain joins TRBV9 to TRBJ2-1; 7 positions agree with TRBD1. This receptor was taken from a woman aged 50 to 60 in good health and CMV-seropositive. CDR3 loop: CASSVGSQGFYNEQFF. The DNA for the CDR3 is TGTGCCAGCAGCGTAGGTTCACAGGGGTTCTACAATGAGCAGTTCTTC.